The 6 T cell receptor beta chains below come from one sample, sequenced in a study of cytotoxic CD8 clonotypes in ibrutinib-treated CLL. Sequenced by immunoSEQ multiplex PCR; TCRdb stores in-frame clones only, minus some. Of around 130,000 clones in the sample, 84% are singletons; the top ten hold 3.3%. This specimen was PBMCs, taken after 24 months of ibrutinib treatment. These receptors were taken from a human donor with chronic lymphocytic leukemia.

The CDR3: CASSGGTGREKLFF. The CDR3 DNA follows: TGTGCCAGCAGTGGAGGGACAGGTCGGGAAAAACTGTTTTTT. The gene calls are TRBV6-1 and TRBJ1-4, with 8 nucleotides matching TRBD1. Per germline, CDR1 MNHNS and CDR2 SASEGT. Trimming at V came to 4 bases and at J to 8 bases, leaving 6 bases not matched to a gene. This CDR3 comprises 14 residues.

This chain joins TRBV11-3 and TRBJ2-1; D might be TRBD2 (6 bases). Trimming shortened V by 1 base and J by 9 bases, and 13 bases separated the two germline ends. The germline V gene encodes CDR1 SGHNT and CDR2 YENEEA. The CDR3 is 14 residues long. This CDR3 is CASSLGSRGGEQFF. As DNA, the CDR3 is TGTGCCAGCAGCTTAGGGTCGCGGGGTGGTGAGCAGTTCTTC. The variable domain in full, completed from reference TRBV11-3 and TRBJ2-1, reads EAGVVQSPRYKIIEKKQPVAFWCNPISGHNTLYWYLQNLGQGPELLIRYENEEAVDDSQLPKDRFSAERLKGVDSTLKIQPAELGDSAVYLCASSLGSRGGEQFFGPGTRLTVL.

The V gene is TRBV7-9, the J gene TRBJ2-3, with D possibly being TRBD1 or TRBD2 (6 bases each). The CDR3 covers 14 residues. Deletions cut 1 base from V and 6 bases from J, with 11 bases between. Germline assignment: CDR1 SEHNR and CDR2 FQNEAQ (reference sequence). The CDR3 nucleotides read TGTGCCAGCAGCTTAGAGGGGGGATTCGATACGCAGTATTTT. As protein: CASSLEGGFDTQYF.

The genes are TRBV5-1 and TRBJ1-2, with D maybe TRBD1 (5 bases). V gave up 1 base and J gave up 7 bases, with 11 bases separating them. The CDR3 is 13 amino acids. Germline CDR1 reads SGHRS; CDR2 reads YFSETQ. The CDR3 DNA is TGCGCCAGCAGCTTGATAGGGGATTCTGGCTACACCTTC. The encoded protein is CASSLIGDSGYTF. The full variable domain, in which reference TRBV5-1 and TRBJ1-2 provide the parts outside the CDR3, is KAGVTQTPRYLIKTRGQQVTLSCSPISGHRSVSWYQQTPGQGLQFLFEYFSETQRNKGNFPGRFSGRQFSNSRSEMNVSTLELGDSALYLCASSLIGDSGYTFGSGTRLTVV.

This chain links TRBV19 with TRBJ1-2, with 8 positions matching TRBD1. This CDR3 contains 15 residues. The germline CDR1 and CDR2 sequences are LNHDA and SQIVND (reference sequence). The trim removed 3 bases at V and 2 bases at J, leaving 5 bases unmatched. The CDR3 sequence is CASSILDRANYGYTF. In DNA, the CDR3 is TGTGCCAGTAGTATCCTGGACAGGGCGAACTATGGCTACACCTTC. The variable domain in full, completed from reference TRBV19 and TRBJ1-2, reads DGGITQSPKYLFRKEGQNVTLSCEQNLNHDAMYWYRQDPGQGLRLIYYSQIVNDFQKGDIAEGYSVSREKKESFPLTVTSAQKNPTAFYLCASSILDRANYGYTFGSGTRLTVV.

The V call is TRBV28, the J call TRBJ1-2; D not resolved. Per germline, CDR1 MDHEN and CDR2 SYDVKM. This CDR3 region has 14 residues. Between the trimmed V and J ends, which lost 4 bases and 7 bases, there was a span of 16 bases. The CDR3 DNA follows: TGTGCCAGCAGTTCAGGAAATCCTTACTTTGGCTACACCTTC. This sequence encodes CASSSGNPYFGYTF.